This T cell receptor (beta chain) was retrieved from a study of blood T cells in healthy people across ages. Notes on the study in general: Significant beta diversity loss was already apparent by age approximately 40, declining roughly linearly.

In germline, CDR1 is DFQATT, CDR2 SNEGSKA (reference sequence). V was trimmed by 3 bases and J by 6 bases, leaving 13 bases between them. The CDR3 covers 13 residues. Remarks on this clonotype: Its antigen remains unidentified.

It was with a sample-barcoded 5' primer and a J-beta primer mix that a second PCR of roughly 7 to 12 cycles was run. No fewer than 2.5 million CDR3-containing paired-end reads came from each sample. Using its own MiXCR run on the 5' RACE reads, TCRdb lists one record per CDR3 protein. The sample includes almost 1 million distinct CDR3 sequences, about 53% of them seen just once. The TCR sequence derives from a woman in her sixties or seventies in good health. Sequencing was carried out using blood. The chain uses TRBV20-1 and TRBJ2-3; D is unresolved. The CDR3 region has the DNA TGCAGTGCTAGTCCTCCCGGTAGGGATACGCAGTATTTT. Amino acid sequence: CSASPPGRDTQYF.